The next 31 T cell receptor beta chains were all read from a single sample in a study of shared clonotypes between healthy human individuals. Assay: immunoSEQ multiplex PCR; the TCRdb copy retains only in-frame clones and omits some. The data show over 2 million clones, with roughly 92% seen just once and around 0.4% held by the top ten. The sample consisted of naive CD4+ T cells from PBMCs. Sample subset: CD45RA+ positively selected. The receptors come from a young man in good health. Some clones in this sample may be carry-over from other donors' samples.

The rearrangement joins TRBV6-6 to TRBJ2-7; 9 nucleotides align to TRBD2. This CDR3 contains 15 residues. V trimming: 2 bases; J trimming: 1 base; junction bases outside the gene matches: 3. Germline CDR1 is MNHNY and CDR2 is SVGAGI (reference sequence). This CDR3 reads CASSYRLAGSYEQYF. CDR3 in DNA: TGTGCCAGCAGTTACCGGCTAGCGGGGTCCTACGAGCAGTACTTC.

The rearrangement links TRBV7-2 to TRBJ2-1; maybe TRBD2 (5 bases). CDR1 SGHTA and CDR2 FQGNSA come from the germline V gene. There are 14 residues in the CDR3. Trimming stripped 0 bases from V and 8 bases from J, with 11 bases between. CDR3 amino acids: CASSLAGASHEQFF. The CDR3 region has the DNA TGTGCCAGCAGCTTAGCGGGAGCGTCCCATGAGCAGTTCTTC.

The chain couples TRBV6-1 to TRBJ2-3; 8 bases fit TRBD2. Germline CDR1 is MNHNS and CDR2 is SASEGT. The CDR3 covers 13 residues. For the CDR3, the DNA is TGTGCGATCGGGAGGGCCGGCACAGATACGCAGTATTTT. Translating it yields CAIGRAGTDTQYF.

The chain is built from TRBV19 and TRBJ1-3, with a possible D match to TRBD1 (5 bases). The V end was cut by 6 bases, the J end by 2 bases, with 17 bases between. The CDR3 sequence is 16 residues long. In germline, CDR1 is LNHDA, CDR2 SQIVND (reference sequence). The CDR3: CASSTGSGITGNTIYF. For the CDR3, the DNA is TGTGCCAGTAGCACGGGTTCAGGGATCACTGGAAACACCATATATTTT.

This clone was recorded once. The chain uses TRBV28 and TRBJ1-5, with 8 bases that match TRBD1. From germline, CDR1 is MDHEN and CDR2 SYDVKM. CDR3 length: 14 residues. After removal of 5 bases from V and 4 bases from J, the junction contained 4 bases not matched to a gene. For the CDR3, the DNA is TGTGCCAGCAGTACGAGGACAGGGAATCAGCCCCAGCATTTT. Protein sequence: CASSTRTGNQPQHF.

Here the CDR3 reads CASSYRDSDNYGYTF. The CDR3 coding sequence is TGCGCCAGCAGCTACCGCGACAGTGACAACTATGGCTACACCTTC. The chain links TRBV4-1 to TRBJ1-2; D might be TRBD1 (5 bases). CDR1 MGHRA and CDR2 YSYEKL come from the germline V gene. Trimming took 5 bases from V and 2 from J, leaving 15 bases between them. The CDR3 extends over 15 amino acids.

CDR3 sequence (DNA): TGTGCCAGCAGTCGAACAGCGGGACAAAGTCGGGCCAACGTCCTGACTTTC. Translating gives CASSRTAGQSRANVLTF. V usage is TRBV25-1 and J usage is TRBJ2-6, with D possibly matching TRBD2 (7 bases). Germline assignment: CDR1 MGHDK and CDR2 SYGVNS. V was trimmed by 5 bases and J by 5 bases, leaving 19 bases between them. CDR3 length equals 17 residues.

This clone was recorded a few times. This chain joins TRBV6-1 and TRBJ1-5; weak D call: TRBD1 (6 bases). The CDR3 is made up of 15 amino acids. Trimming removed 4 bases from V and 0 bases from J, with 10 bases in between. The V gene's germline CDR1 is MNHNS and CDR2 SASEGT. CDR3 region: CASSVTGYSNQPQHF. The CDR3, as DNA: TGTGCCAGCAGTGTGACAGGTTATAGCAATCAGCCCCAGCATTTT.

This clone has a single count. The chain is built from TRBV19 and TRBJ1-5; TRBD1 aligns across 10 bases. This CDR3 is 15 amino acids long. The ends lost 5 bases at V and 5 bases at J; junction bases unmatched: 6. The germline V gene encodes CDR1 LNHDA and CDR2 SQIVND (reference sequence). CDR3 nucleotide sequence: TGTGCCAGTAGTCCTCGACAGGGGGCTTATCAGCCCCAGCATTTT. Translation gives CASSPRQGAYQPQHF.

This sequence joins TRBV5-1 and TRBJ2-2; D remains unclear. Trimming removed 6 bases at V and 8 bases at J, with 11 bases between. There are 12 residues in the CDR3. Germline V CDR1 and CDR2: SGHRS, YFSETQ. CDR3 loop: CASTPFMGELFF. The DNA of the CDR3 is TGCGCCAGCACCCCGTTCATGGGGGAGCTGTTTTTT.

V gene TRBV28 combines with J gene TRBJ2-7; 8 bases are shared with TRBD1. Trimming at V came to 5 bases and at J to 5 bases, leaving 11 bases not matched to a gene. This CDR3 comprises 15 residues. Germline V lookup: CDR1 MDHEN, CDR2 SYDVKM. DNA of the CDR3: TGTGCCAGCAGTGGGCCCGTGACAGGGGTCCACGAGCAGTACTTC. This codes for CASSGPVTGVHEQYF.

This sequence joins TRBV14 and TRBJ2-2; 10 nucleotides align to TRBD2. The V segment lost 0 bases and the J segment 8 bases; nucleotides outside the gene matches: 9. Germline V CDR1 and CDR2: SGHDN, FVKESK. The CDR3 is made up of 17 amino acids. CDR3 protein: CASSQESVLAGAGELFF. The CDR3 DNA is TGTGCCAGCAGCCAAGAATCTGTCCTAGCGGGAGCTGGGGAGCTGTTTTTT.

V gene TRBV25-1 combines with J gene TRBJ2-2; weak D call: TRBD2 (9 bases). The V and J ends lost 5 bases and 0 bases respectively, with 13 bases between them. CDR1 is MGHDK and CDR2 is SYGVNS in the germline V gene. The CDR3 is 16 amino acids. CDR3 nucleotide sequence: TGTGCCAGCAGTCTAGCGGGACAGGCGAACACCGGGGAGCTGTTTTTT. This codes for CASSLAGQANTGELFF.

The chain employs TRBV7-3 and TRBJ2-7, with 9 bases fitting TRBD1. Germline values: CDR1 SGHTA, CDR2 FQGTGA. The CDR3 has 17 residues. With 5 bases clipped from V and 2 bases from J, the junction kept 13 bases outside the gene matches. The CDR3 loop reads CASSLSIRDREAYEQYF. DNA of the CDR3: TGTGCCAGCAGCCTAAGTATCCGGGACAGGGAAGCCTACGAGCAGTACTTC.

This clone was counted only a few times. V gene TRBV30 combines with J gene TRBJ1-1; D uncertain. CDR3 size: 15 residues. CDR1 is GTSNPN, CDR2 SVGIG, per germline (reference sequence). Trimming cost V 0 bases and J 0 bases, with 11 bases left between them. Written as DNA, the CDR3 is TGTGCCTGGAGTGTGTCGGTCTTTATGAACACTGAAGCTTTCTTT. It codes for CAWSVSVFMNTEAFF. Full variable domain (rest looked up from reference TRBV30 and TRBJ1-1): SQTIHQWPATLVQPVGSPLSLECTVEGTSNPNLYWYRQAAGRGLQLLFYSVGIGQISSEVPQNLSASRPQDRQFILSSKKLLLSDSGFYLCAWSVSVFMNTEAFFGQGTRLTVV.

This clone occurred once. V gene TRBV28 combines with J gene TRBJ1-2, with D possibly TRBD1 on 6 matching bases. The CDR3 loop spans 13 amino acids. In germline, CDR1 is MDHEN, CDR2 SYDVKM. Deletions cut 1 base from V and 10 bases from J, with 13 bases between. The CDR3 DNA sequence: TGTGCCAGCAGTTTATTCGGCGGGGGGCTCTACACCTTC. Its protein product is CASSLFGGGLYTF.

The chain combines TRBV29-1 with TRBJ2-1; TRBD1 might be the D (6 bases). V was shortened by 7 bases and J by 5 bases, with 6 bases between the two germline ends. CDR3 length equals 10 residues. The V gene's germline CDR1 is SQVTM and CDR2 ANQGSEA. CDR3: CSGTDNEQFF. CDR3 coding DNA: TGCAGCGGGACAGACAATGAGCAGTTCTTC.

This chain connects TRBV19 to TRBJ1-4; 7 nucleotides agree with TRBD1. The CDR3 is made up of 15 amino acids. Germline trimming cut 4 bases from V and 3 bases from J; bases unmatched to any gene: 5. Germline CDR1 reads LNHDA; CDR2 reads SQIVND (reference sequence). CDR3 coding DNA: TGTGCCAGTAGTAATACAGGGGTTTCTAATGAAAAACTGTTTTTT. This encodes CASSNTGVSNEKLFF.

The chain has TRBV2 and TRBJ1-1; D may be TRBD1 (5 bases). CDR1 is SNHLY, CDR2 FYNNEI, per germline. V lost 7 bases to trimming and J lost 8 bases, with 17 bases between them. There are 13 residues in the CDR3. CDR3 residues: CASIRTGTAEAFF. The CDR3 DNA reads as TGTGCCAGCATCCGTACCGGGACCGCCGAAGCTTTCTTT.

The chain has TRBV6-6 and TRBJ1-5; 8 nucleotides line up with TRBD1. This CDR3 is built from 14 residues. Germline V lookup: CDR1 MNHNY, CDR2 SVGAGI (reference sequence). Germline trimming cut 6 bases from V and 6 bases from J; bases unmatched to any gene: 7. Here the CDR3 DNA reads TGTGCCAGCAGCAGCAGGGGGCTGGGTCAGCCCCAGCATTTT. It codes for CASSSRGLGQPQHF.

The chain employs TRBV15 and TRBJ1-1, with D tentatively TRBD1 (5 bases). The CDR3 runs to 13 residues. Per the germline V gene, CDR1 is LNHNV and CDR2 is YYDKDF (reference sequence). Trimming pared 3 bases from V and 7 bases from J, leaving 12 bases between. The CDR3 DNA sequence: TGTGCCACCAGCAGGAGGGACGGTCGTGAAGCTTTCTTT. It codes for CATSRRDGREAFF. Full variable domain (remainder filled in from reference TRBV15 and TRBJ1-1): DAMVIQNPRYQVTQFGKPVTLSCSQTLNHNVMYWYQQKSSQAPKLLFHYYDKDFNNEADTPDNFQSRRPNTSFCFLDIRSPGLGDTAMYLCATSRRDGREAFFGQGTRLTVV.

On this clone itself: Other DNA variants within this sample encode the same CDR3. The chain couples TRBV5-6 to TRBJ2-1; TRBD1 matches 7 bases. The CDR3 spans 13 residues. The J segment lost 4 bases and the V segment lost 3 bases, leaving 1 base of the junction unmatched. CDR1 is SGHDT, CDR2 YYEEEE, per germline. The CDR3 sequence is CASSWDSYNEQFF. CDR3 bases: TGTGCCAGCAGCTGGGACAGTTACAATGAGCAGTTCTTC.

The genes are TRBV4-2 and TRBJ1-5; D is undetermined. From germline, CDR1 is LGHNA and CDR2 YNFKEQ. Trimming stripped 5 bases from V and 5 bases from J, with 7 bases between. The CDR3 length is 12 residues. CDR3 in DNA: TGTGCCAGCAGCGCGGGAGATCAGCCCCAGCATTTT. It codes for CASSAGDQPQHF.

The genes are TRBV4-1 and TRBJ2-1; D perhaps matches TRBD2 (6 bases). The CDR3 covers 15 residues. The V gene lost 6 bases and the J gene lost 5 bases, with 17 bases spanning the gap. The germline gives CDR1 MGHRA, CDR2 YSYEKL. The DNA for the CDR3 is TGCGCCAGCAGTCGTTGGGGACTTGCGGACAATGAGCAGTTCTTC. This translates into CASSRWGLADNEQFF.

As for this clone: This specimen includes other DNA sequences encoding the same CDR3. Here the CDR3 DNA reads TGTGCCAGCAGTTCGGAAGATACGCAGTATTTT. Its protein product is CASSSEDTQYF. The chain joins TRBV28 to TRBJ2-3; D gene ambiguous. Per germline, CDR1 MDHEN and CDR2 SYDVKM. The CDR3 covers 11 residues. Trimming removed 4 bases from V and 5 bases from J, with 4 bases in between.

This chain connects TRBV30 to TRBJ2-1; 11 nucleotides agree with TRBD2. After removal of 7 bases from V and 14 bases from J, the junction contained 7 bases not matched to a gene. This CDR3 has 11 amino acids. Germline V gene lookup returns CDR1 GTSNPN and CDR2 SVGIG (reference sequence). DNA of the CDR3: TGTGCCTTCGGACTAGCGGGTTTGGAGTTCTTC. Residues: CAFGLAGLEFF. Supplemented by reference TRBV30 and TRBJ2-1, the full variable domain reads SQTIHQWPATLVQPVGSPLSLECTVEGTSNPNLYWYRQAAGRGLQLLFYSVGIGQISSEVPQNLSASRPQDRQFILSSKKLLLSDSGFYLCAFGLAGLEFFGPGTRLTVL.

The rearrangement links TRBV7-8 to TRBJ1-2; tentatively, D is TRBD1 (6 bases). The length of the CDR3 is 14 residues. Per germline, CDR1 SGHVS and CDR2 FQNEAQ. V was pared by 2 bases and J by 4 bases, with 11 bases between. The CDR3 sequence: CASSLNTGPYGYTF. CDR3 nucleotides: TGTGCCAGCAGCTTAAACACAGGGCCCTATGGCTACACCTTC.

CDR3 residues: CASTRAGVNEQFF. DNA for the CDR3: TGTGCCAGCACACGAGCGGGAGTCAATGAGCAGTTCTTC. The chain combines TRBV6-1 with TRBJ2-1, with 8 bases identical to TRBD2. CDR3 length equals 13 residues. The germline V gene encodes CDR1 MNHNS and CDR2 SASEGT. Trimming removed 7 bases from V and 6 bases from J; junction bases left unmatched: 5.

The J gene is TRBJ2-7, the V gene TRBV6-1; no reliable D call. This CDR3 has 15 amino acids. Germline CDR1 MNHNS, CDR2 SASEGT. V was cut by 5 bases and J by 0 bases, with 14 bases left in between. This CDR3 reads CASSSAGLGSYEQYF. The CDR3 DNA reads TGTGCCAGCAGTAGCGCAGGTCTGGGCTCCTACGAGCAGTACTTC.

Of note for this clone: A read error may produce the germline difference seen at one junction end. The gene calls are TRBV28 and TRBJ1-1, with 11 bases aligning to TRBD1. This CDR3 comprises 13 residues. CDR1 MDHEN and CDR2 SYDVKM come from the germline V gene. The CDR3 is CASSLRTGGALPF. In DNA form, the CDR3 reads TGTGCCAGCAGTTTGCGGACAGGGGGCGCGCTGCCCTTT.

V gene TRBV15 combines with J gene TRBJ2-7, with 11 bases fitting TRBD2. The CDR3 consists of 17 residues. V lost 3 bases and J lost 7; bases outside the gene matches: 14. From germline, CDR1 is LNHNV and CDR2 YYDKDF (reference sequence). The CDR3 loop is CATSRGFISGRAEEQYF. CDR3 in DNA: TGTGCCACCAGCAGGGGATTCATTAGCGGGAGGGCAGAGGAGCAGTACTTC.